These T cell receptor beta chains were read from a single sample in a study of blood T cell repertoires in COVID-19. Some clones are missing from TCRdb's copy, which holds only in-frame ones; the method was immunoSEQ multiplex PCR. The repertoire holds 9,000 to 13,000 clones, with 88% as singletons. Material for sequencing was peripheral blood. All receptors derive from a human donor in a cohort sampled during active COVID-19. Each CDR3 is given with its conserved first and last residue. Each record gives: clone size, J gene, D gene, V gene, CDR3 DNA, CDR3 protein. A D gene is named only where the DNA matches it firmly. Rows give clone size only sometimes, using once, few, many, or a class for an expanded clone.

-	TRBJ1-2	-	TRBV30	TGTGCCTGGATCCCCGGCAGGGCGACTAACTATGGCTACACCTTC	CAWIPGRATNYGYTF
-	TRBJ1-2	TRBD1	TRBV6-5	TGTGCCAGCAGTTCTCAACCCGGGGACAGTTATGGCTACACCTTC	CASSSQPGDSYGYTF
-	TRBJ1-3	-	TRBV6-6	TGTGCCAGCAGTTCAGGGTTGAGGATTTCCATATATTTT	CASSSGLRISIYF
-	TRBJ1-5	-	TRBV4-1	TGCGCCAGCAGCCAAAACATTGGGGGGAATCAGCCCCAGCATTTT	CASSQNIGGNQPQHF
-	TRBJ1-3	-	TRBV12-3/TRBV12-4	TGTGCCAGCAGTTTCTACGCGAACACCATATATTTT	CASSFYANTIYF
-	TRBJ1-1	-	TRBV2	TGTGCCAGCAGCCCCCCCGAGGGTCACACTGAAGCTTTCTTT	CASSPPEGHTEAFF
few	TRBJ1-4	-	TRBV7-8	TGTGCCACCACGGGGGGTCCAACTAATGAAAAACTGTTTTTT	CATTGGPTNEKLFF
-	TRBJ1-2	-	TRBV29-1	TGCAGCGTTGAAGACGGACAGTTCCCCTATGGCTACACCTTC	CSVEDGQFPYGYTF
-	TRBJ1-2	TRBD1	TRBV28	TGTGCCAGCAGTAACTCACAGGGGGCGAGAGGCTATGGCTACACCTTC	CASSNSQGARGYGYTF
-	TRBJ2-7	-	TRBV5-1	TGCGCCAGCAGCTTGGTGGCCGCAGGGCACGAGCAGTACTTC	CASSLVAAGHEQYF
-	TRBJ2-1	-	TRBV19	TGTGCCAGTAGTGAAACCCCCCCTAGTGAGCAGTTCTTC	CASSETPPSEQFF
-	TRBJ1-6	TRBD1	TRBV9	TGTGCCAGCAATGGACAGGGGTTAAGCTCCTATAATTCACCCCTCCACTTT	CASNGQGLSSYNSPLHF
-	TRBJ1-2	-	TRBV15	TGTGCCACCAGCAGAGGGCCACAGGGTAACGGCTACACCTTC	CATSRGPQGNGYTF